This T cell receptor beta chain was recorded in a study of blood T cell repertoires in COVID-19 (dated by TCRdb to about 2020). Background on the whole study: Samples from collaborators originated in the United States, Italy and Spain and spanned both the acute and convalescent phases of COVID-19. The prospective study material was composed of cDNA or gDNA derived from T cells, B-cell-depleted T cells, or PBMCs. Subjects who had been exposed to COVID-19, were actively infected with it, or had recovered from it provided the deeply sampled blood TCRbeta repertoires that made up the dataset. A freely available public database, intended as a resource for researchers studying the immune response to SARS-CoV-2, is where the repertoires were released. Samples were obtained from the ongoing ImmuneRACE study (first 160 participants) and from 950 to 1,500 subjects provided by 6 global collaborators. Nearly every sample came with metadata listing a de-identified subject ID, COVID-19 status, age in years and sex. Where available, HLA class I and class II types were obtained from metadata supplied by the sample provider rather than from assay-based typing. What the research found in general, with its limitations: Clinical and demographic metadata were provided uncurated, with the amount varying by source and participant.

About this clone itself: The antigen it binds to is not known. Base qualities are not at hand, and no much larger clone is one base apart.

The CDR1 and CDR2 encoded by the germline V gene are LGHNA and YNFKEQ. The CDR3 starts with the cysteine, ends with the phenylalanine, and has 19 residues. CDR3 DNA is the only sequence kept; it has 57 bases, read in frame from the first base. V lost 0 bases and J lost 4 bases, and the count of bases not matched to a germline gene is 13. Collaborating institutions collected whole blood in K2EDTA tubes following their own protocols. Collaborator samples were shipped for TCRbeta analysis as frozen whole blood, isolated PBMCs, or DNA extracted from either sample type. The immunoSEQ Assay, a bias-controlled multiplex PCR, was used to amplify TCRbeta CDR3 regions from genomic DNA. Processing in the source paper ran as follows. The number of nucleated cells in each sample was estimated from the amplification of reference gene primers within the assay. To quantify the absolute abundance of each unique TCRbeta CDR3 rearrangement, sequence reads were collapsed and filtered. Productive Simpson clonality was computed per sample as the square root of Simpson's diversity index over productive rearrangements. TCRdb retrieved this table from immuneACCESS and kept in-frame rearrangements only. Not all clones are present; in checked studies, unresolved V genes account for under half, and no reason is known for the remainder. The V and J calls and clone size are taken from that table; D and trimming were inferred from the DNA. The sample has 85,000 to 100,000 clones on record, 84% of them singletons. The top ten clonotypes cover more than 20% of the sample.

The chain links TRBV4-2 with TRBJ1-3, and TRBD1 matches 9 of the central bases. This TCR was recovered from a human donor in a cohort sampled during active COVID-19. Sequenced input: peripheral blood. The DNA sequence is TGTGCCAGCAGCCAAGACTGGGCGGGACAGGGTTCTCCGGGAAACACCATATATTTT. Its product reads: CASSQDWAGQGSPGNTIYF.